A selection of T cell receptor beta chains follows, all from one sample in a study of cytomegalovirus exposure and HLA in healthy donors. Profiled with immunoSEQ multiplex PCR; TCRdb holds only in-frame clones, not every one. The table shows about 300,000 clones, with 85% to 90% occurring only once. Sequencing was carried out using PBMCs. These receptors came from a woman aged 18-29 years in good health and CMV-seronegative. Each CDR3 is given with its conserved first and last residue. D genes are given only for firm matches. A clone size is listed for some rows: how often the clone was seen (once, few, many), or a class if it is expanded.

cdr3_aa	cdr3_nt	clone_size	j_call	d_call	v_call
CASSTGLNYGYTF	TGTGCCAGCAGTACGGGATTAAACTATGGCTACACCTTC	NA	TRBJ1-2	NA	TRBV2
CASSEWTGRWDNSPLHF	TGCGCCAGCAGTGAGTGGACAGGGCGGTGGGATAATTCACCCCTCCACTTT	NA	TRBJ1-6	TRBD1	TRBV10-2
CASSYIKGGRGNSPLHF	TGTGCCAGCAGTTACATCAAGGGGGGGCGGGGGAATTCACCCCTCCACTTT	NA	TRBJ1-6	NA	TRBV7-9
CASSFGQGEAFF	TGTGCCAGCAGTTTCGGACAGGGTGAAGCTTTCTTT	NA	TRBJ1-1	TRBD1	TRBV28
CASSQEGLYNEQFF	TGCGCCAGCAGCCAAGAGGGACTTTACAATGAGCAGTTCTTC	NA	TRBJ2-1	NA	TRBV4-3
CASTWWEGHHEQFF	TGTGCCAGCACCTGGTGGGAGGGCCACCATGAGCAGTTCTTC	NA	TRBJ2-1	TRBD2	TRBV28
CASSQVVDRSSHGYTF	TGCGCCAGCAGCCAAGTAGTGGACAGGAGCTCCCACGGCTACACCTTC	NA	TRBJ1-2	TRBD1	TRBV4-1
CASSLQGNQPQHF	TGTGCCAGCAGCCTACAGGGGAATCAGCCCCAGCATTTT	NA	TRBJ1-5	TRBD1	TRBV7-9
CASSTRTGINEKLFF	TGTGCCAGCAGCACACGAACAGGGATTAATGAAAAACTGTTTTTT	NA	TRBJ1-4	NA	TRBV5-4
CASSQFGGVGYEQYF	TGTGCCAGCAGCCAATTTGGGGGGGTAGGGTACGAGCAGTACTTC	NA	TRBJ2-7	TRBD2	TRBV4-2
CASSAAGGYNEQFF	TGTGCCAGCTCTGCGGCAGGGGGCTACAATGAGCAGTTCTTC	NA	TRBJ2-1	TRBD1	TRBV28
CASSSPRYYEQYF	TGTGCCAGCAGTTCCCCCAGATACTACGAGCAGTACTTC	NA	TRBJ2-7	NA	TRBV28
CASSQVGQRLTDTQYF	TGCGCCAGCAGCCAAGTTGGACAGCGCTTAACAGATACGCAGTATTTT	NA	TRBJ2-3	NA	TRBV4-1
CASPDGQSYEQYF	TGCGCCAGCCCTGACGGACAGTCCTACGAGCAGTACTTC	NA	TRBJ2-7	NA	TRBV10-1
CASRQTGVRGTEAFF	TGTGCCAGCAGACAAACAGGGGTCCGTGGGACTGAAGCTTTCTTT	NA	TRBJ1-1	TRBD1	TRBV27
CASSLSGTGVAIYF	TGTGCCAGCAGCTTGTCCGGGACAGGGGTCGCCATATATTTT	NA	TRBJ1-3	TRBD1	TRBV5-8
CASRSGGGLAETYNEQFF	TGTGCCAGCAGGTCAGGGGGGGGACTAGCGGAGACCTACAATGAGCAGTTCTTC	NA	TRBJ2-1	TRBD2	TRBV28
CASSVGTSGRGTDTQYF	TGTGCCAGCAGCGTGGGGACTAGCGGGAGGGGGACAGATACGCAGTATTTT	NA	TRBJ2-3	TRBD2	TRBV9
CSVEGLGTIHNEQFF	TGCAGCGTTGAAGGTTTGGGGACTATACACAATGAGCAGTTCTTC	NA	TRBJ2-1	TRBD2	TRBV29-1
CAISEWRGAEDYEQYF	TGTGCCATCAGTGAGTGGCGGGGGGCTGAAGACTACGAGCAGTACTTC	NA	TRBJ2-7	TRBD2	TRBV10-3
CASSYRGGYTF	TGTGCCAGCAGTTACAGGGGTGGCTACACCTTC	NA	TRBJ1-2	NA	TRBV6-6
CASSRAVNNSPLHF	TGTGCCAGCTCACGGGCAGTAAATAATTCACCCCTCCACTTT	few	TRBJ1-6	NA	TRBV18
CASSDRVVTGELFF	TGTGCCAGCAGTGACAGGGTGGTCACCGGGGAGCTGTTTTTT	NA	TRBJ2-2	NA	TRBV2
CASSSVVGGYTF	TGTGCCAGCAGCTCTGTAGTCGGTGGCTACACCTTC	NA	TRBJ1-2	NA	TRBV28
CASSIDRAGGKNEQFF	TGTGCCAGTAGTATAGATAGGGCGGGAGGAAAGAATGAGCAGTTCTTC	NA	TRBJ2-1	TRBD2	TRBV19
CASSGFLTDGENTEAFF	TGTGCCAGTAGTGGATTTCTAACGGACGGGGAGAACACTGAAGCTTTCTTT	NA	TRBJ1-1	NA	TRBV19
CASSDGVQETQYF	TGCGCCAGCAGTGACGGAGTCCAAGAGACCCAGTACTTC	few	TRBJ2-5	NA	TRBV10-1
CASSIVDSPTQYF	TGTGCCAGTAGTATTGTGGACTCCCCCACGCAGTATTTT	NA	TRBJ2-3	NA	TRBV19
CASSLFWGHYEQYF	TGTGCCAGCAGCTTGTTCTGGGGCCACTACGAGCAGTACTTC	NA	TRBJ2-7	NA	TRBV5-5
CASSTTTYSNQPQHF	TGTGCCAGCAGTACCACAACATATAGCAATCAGCCCCAGCATTTT	NA	TRBJ1-5	NA	TRBV6-6
CASKQGNTGELFF	TGTGCCAGCAAACAGGGGAACACCGGGGAGCTGTTTTTT	once	TRBJ2-2	NA	TRBV6-6
CASSFNPQGNGPLHF	TGTGCCAGCAGCTTTAATCCACAGGGAAACGGACCCCTCCACTTT	NA	TRBJ1-6	NA	TRBV7-9
CASSDDRERVNQPQHF	TGTGCCAGCAGTGACGACAGGGAGCGGGTAAATCAGCCCCAGCATTTT	NA	TRBJ1-5	TRBD1	TRBV6-9
CASSQEPVTTGELFF	TGTGCCAGCAGCCAAGAACCAGTCACGACCGGGGAGCTGTTTTTT	few	TRBJ2-2	NA	TRBV4-2
CASSAFQGNYGYTF	TGTGCCAGCAGTGCCTTTCAGGGAAACTATGGCTACACCTTC	once	TRBJ1-2	NA	TRBV27